Detailed here is one T cell receptor (beta chain). As it was prepared, the TCRbeta library received unique molecular identifiers. TCRdb processed the PCR reads anew with MiXCR; each CDR3 protein has one entry. Of approximately 240,000 distinct CDR3 sequences listed, approximately 9.5% are singletons. These data belong to a study of T-cell reconstitution after alpha-beta-depleted transplantation in children. Germline V gene lookup returns CDR1 SGHVS and CDR2 FQNEAQ. The CDR3 contains 15 residues. V lost 5 bases to trimming and J lost 3 bases; unmatched junction nucleotides: 7. The source was PBMCs from the stem cell graft donor, collected from the stem cell graft. The gene calls are TRBV7-8 and TRBJ1-3; TRBD1 matches 7 bases. The clonotype originates from a human donor who donated a stem cell graft to a child with acute lymphoblastic leukemia. CDR3 coding DNA: TGTGCCAGCAGCGTCGACAGGGCCCGTGGAAACACCATATATTTT. Translating gives CASSVDRARGNTIYF.